These 21 T cell receptor beta chains share one sample of origin, sequenced in a study of post-analysis software for immune sequencing data. Notes on the study in general: Relative to controls, patients had about 5 TRBV segments at higher frequency, with TRBV5-6, TRBV5-1 and TRBV20-1 among these.

TCR beta cDNA libraries included unique molecular identifiers. Each CDR3 protein is one row after TCRdb ran MiXCR on the PCR reads. The table includes 750,000 to 900,000 distinct CDR3 sequences, 35% to 55% detected once. These receptors lack a known antigen. The specimen sequenced was blood. The receptor source for this set is a girl under 18 with multiple sclerosis.

The chain links TRBV6-5 to TRBJ1-1; no reliable D call. V was pared by 2 bases and J by 3 bases, with 7 bases between. Germline CDR1 is MNHEY and CDR2 is SVGAGI. The length of the CDR3 is 13 residues. The CDR3 DNA follows: TGTGCCAGCAGTTACGGTTCCTACACTGAAGCTTTCTTT. Its protein is CASSYGSYTEAFF.

The chain has TRBV4-1 and TRBJ2-1, with a weak D call TRBD1 (6 bases). V gave up 2 bases and J gave up 6 bases, with 11 bases separating them. The germline V gene has CDR1 MGHRA and CDR2 YSYEKL. This CDR3 comprises 14 residues. The CDR3 bases are TGCGCCAGCAGCCAACCAGGGGATGGCAATGAGCAGTTCTTC. Translating it yields CASSQPGDGNEQFF.

This clonotype was seen at least ten times. The chain employs TRBV5-1 and TRBJ2-1; 7 nucleotides agree with TRBD2. From germline, CDR1 is SGHRS and CDR2 YFSETQ. The ends lost 0 bases at V and 5 bases at J; junction bases unmatched: 11. CDR3 length: 17 amino acids. In DNA, the CDR3 is TGCGCCAGCAGCTTGGCCAAGAGGGAGGGACTTAACAATGAGCAGTTCTTC. It specifies CASSLAKREGLNNEQFF. The full variable domain, rest sourced from reference TRBV5-1 and TRBJ2-1, is KAGVTQTPRYLIKTRGQQVTLSCSPISGHRSVSWYQQTPGQGLQFLFEYFSETQRNKGNFPGRFSGRQFSNSRSEMNVSTLELGDSALYLCASSLAKREGLNNEQFFGPGTRLTVL.

The V gene is TRBV3-1, the J gene TRBJ1-4, with TRBD1 as a possible D gene (5 bases). V lost 3 bases and J 3 bases, leaving 17 bases between the germline ends. The CDR3 spans 17 residues. Germline values: CDR1 LGHDT, CDR2 YNNKEL (reference sequence). CDR3 loop: CASSQSPSQGPNEKLFF. CDR3 in DNA: TGTGCCAGCAGCCAGTCTCCCTCGCAGGGTCCTAATGAAAAACTGTTTTTT.

This clonotype was picked up a small number of times. V is TRBV7-2 and J is TRBJ2-3; 8 nucleotides agree with TRBD1. The junction had 7 bases not matched to a gene; V was cut back by 4 bases and J by 4 bases. The CDR3 sequence is 15 residues long. Germline CDR1 is SGHTA and CDR2 is FQGNSA. The CDR3 loop is CASSSDRGWSDTQYF. In nucleotides, the CDR3 is TGTGCCAGCAGCTCCGACAGGGGTTGGTCAGATACGCAGTATTTT.

The V and J genes are TRBV28 and TRBJ2-7; 9 positions agree with TRBD2. V shed 2 bases and J 6 bases; nucleotides not matched to a gene: 8. The CDR3 runs 15 residues. The germline CDR1 and CDR2 sequences are MDHEN and SYDVKM. CDR3 bases: TGTGCCAGCAGTTTAACGGCGGGAGGGCTCTTCGAGCAGTACTTC. Translating gives CASSLTAGGLFEQYF.

The chain joins TRBV29-1 to TRBJ2-1; D ambiguous. The ends were cut back, 2 bases at V and 0 bases at J, with 11 bases in the middle. The CDR3 is made up of 15 amino acids. The V gene's germline CDR1 is SQVTM and CDR2 ANQGSEA. The CDR3: CSVESGFSSYNEQFF. The CDR3 region has the DNA TGCAGCGTTGAATCCGGCTTTAGCTCCTACAATGAGCAGTTCTTC.

This clonotype was counted only a few times. V and J are TRBV7-2 and TRBJ1-2; no clear D. V was pared by 5 bases and J by 1 base, with 8 bases between. The CDR3 has 13 amino acids. The germline gives CDR1 SGHTA, CDR2 FQGNSA. The DNA of the CDR3 is TGTGCCAGCAGCAACAACCTTAACTATGGCTACACCTTC. It codes for CASSNNLNYGYTF.

As for this clonotype: At one end the junction does not follow the germline gene, possibly because of a read error. The CDR3 here is CASSTDPRITDAQYF. CDR3 bases: TGTGCCAGCAGCACCGATCCTCGGATAACAGATGCGCAGTATTTT. This chain links TRBV11-2 with TRBJ2-3; D call uncertain. The CDR3 runs to 15 residues. Per germline, CDR1 SGHAT and CDR2 FQNNGV.

This clonotype was counted a few times. The chain employs TRBV7-2 and TRBJ2-7, with a possible D match to TRBD1 (5 bases). Germline loops: CDR1 SGHTA, CDR2 FQGNSA. The CDR3 covers 15 residues. With 5 bases removed from V and 3 bases from J, the gap between germline ends came to 17 bases. CDR3 in DNA: TGTGCCAGCAGCCCCCAGGGTTATGAAGGCTACGAGCAGTACTTC. It translates to CASSPQGYEGYEQYF.

This rearrangement joins TRBV5-1 to TRBJ2-7, with D possibly being TRBD2 (6 bases). Germline V gene sequence: CDR1 SGHRS, CDR2 YFSETQ. The V end was cut by 4 bases, the J end by 3 bases, with 14 bases between. This CDR3 contains 14 residues. The CDR3 reads CASSEGVGGYEQYF. Here the CDR3 DNA reads TGCGCCAGCAGCGAGGGAGTCGGGGGCTACGAGCAGTACTTC.

The chain joins TRBV24-1 to TRBJ2-1, with 9 bases identical to TRBD2. The V segment lost 9 bases and the J segment 8 bases; nucleotides outside the gene matches: 16. Germline values: CDR1 KGHDR, CDR2 SFDVKD. The CDR3 extends over 16 amino acids. CDR3 bases: TGTGCCACCCGTAGCGGGCGACTAGCGGAGGTTGATGAGCAGTTCTTC. Translation gives CATRSGRLAEVDEQFF.

V gene TRBV7-3 combines with J gene TRBJ2-7, with no clear D. CDR1 SGHTA and CDR2 FQGTGA come from the germline V gene. The CDR3 consists of 14 residues. Trimming pared 2 bases from V and 7 bases from J, leaving 15 bases between. The CDR3 coding sequence is TGTGCCAGCAGCTTAGTGCCAGGCGGCAATGAGCAGTACTTC. Residues: CASSLVPGGNEQYF. Complete variable domain (other parts from reference TRBV7-3 and TRBJ2-7): GAGVSQTPSNKVTEKGKYVELRCDPISGHTALYWYRQSLGQGPEFLIYFQGTGAADDSGLPNDRFFAVRPEGSVSTLKIQRTERGDSAVYLCASSLVPGGNEQYFGPGTRLTVT.

The CDR3 spells CASSGRFSGAYSSEQYF. The CDR3 DNA reads as TGCGCCAGCAGCGGGCGGTTTAGCGGGGCTTACTCGAGCGAGCAGTACTTC. The chain links TRBV5-1 to TRBJ2-5; 8 bases map to TRBD2. TRBJ2-7 matches the DNA end more closely, so the J call is doubtful. Germline V lookup: CDR1 SGHRS, CDR2 YFSETQ. The CDR3 covers 17 residues.

The J gene is TRBJ1-1, the V gene TRBV12-3 or TRBV12-4; D ambiguous. V dropped 4 bases and J dropped 0 bases, with 12 bases sitting between them. This CDR3 is 15 amino acids long. The chain's CDR3 is CASSSELGVNTEAFF. In DNA, the CDR3 is TGTGCCAGCAGTTCGGAGCTGGGAGTGAACACTGAAGCTTTCTTT.

The chain couples TRBV15 to TRBJ2-3; perhaps TRBD2 as D (6 bases). This CDR3 has 15 residues. Trimming removed 2 bases at V and 1 base at J, with 10 bases between. Looked up from germline, CDR1 is LNHNV and CDR2 is YYDKDF (reference sequence). In DNA form, the CDR3 reads TGTGCCACCAGCAGACCGGGCGGGGGCACAGATACGCAGTATTTT. The encoded protein is CATSRPGGGTDTQYF.

There are a few counts of this clonotype. V gene TRBV12-3 or TRBV12-4 combines with J gene TRBJ2-7; tentatively, D is TRBD2 (5 bases). V was shortened by 2 bases and J by 2 bases, with 13 bases between the two germline ends. There are 15 residues in the CDR3. The CDR3 is CASSLFRQEAYEQYF. In DNA form, the CDR3 reads TGTGCCAGCAGTTTATTTAGGCAGGAGGCCTACGAGCAGTACTTC.

The CDR3, as DNA: TGTGCCAGCAGCTTGGTTGTGCAGAATGAAAAACTGTTTTTT. Translating it yields CASSLVVQNEKLFF. V usage is TRBV5-5 and J usage is TRBJ1-4; D uncertain. From germline, CDR1 is SGHKS and CDR2 YYEKEE (reference sequence). CDR3 length: 14 residues. The V end was cut by 0 bases, the J end by 5 bases, with 8 bases between.

At least ten counts were recorded for this clonotype. This chain uses TRBV7-2 with TRBJ2-7; 9 nucleotides align to TRBD1. Unmatched junction bases numbered 2, after V lost 7 bases and J lost 1 base. Germline assignment: CDR1 SGHTA and CDR2 FQGNSA. This CDR3 spans 13 amino acids. Written as DNA, the CDR3 is TGTGCCAGCATGGGGACAGGGTCCTACGAGCAGTACTTC. It specifies CASMGTGSYEQYF.

The V and J genes are TRBV6-5 and TRBJ2-4; perhaps D is TRBD1 or TRBD2 (6 bases each). The germline gives CDR1 MNHEY, CDR2 SVGAGI. Trimming removed 8 bases from V and 13 bases from J, with 27 bases in between. CDR3 length: 15 amino acids. The CDR3 spells CASGVGGTRSSEQYF. The CDR3 DNA reads as TGTGCCAGCGGCGTTGGCGGGACACGGAGTAGTGAGCAGTACTTC.

The chain couples TRBV29-1 to TRBJ2-7, with D hard to call. The length of the CDR3 is 11 residues. Trimming removed 4 bases at V and 3 bases at J, with 7 bases between. Germline V lookup: CDR1 SQVTM, CDR2 ANQGSEA. The DNA of the CDR3 is TGCAGCGTTGTACTAAACTACGAGCAGTACTTC. Amino acids: CSVVLNYEQYF.